This T cell receptor (beta chain) was sequenced in a study of response to subunit inactivated influenza vaccine. General study points: Each seasonal flu vaccination may recruit only limited new T cells, authors suggested.

This CDR3 has 15 amino acids. The V and J ends lost 4 bases and 1 base, in that order; junction bases with no gene match: 6. CDR1 is SGHRS, CDR2 YFSETQ, per germline. This clonotype occurred many times. No antigen is known for it. MiXCR was run by TCRdb on the RT-PCR reads, yielding one entry per CDR3 protein. Of around 480,000 distinct CDR3 sequences in the sample, approximately 11% were seen once. The starting material was PBMCs from blood, obtained roughly 46 days after vaccination. The chain is built from TRBV5-1 and TRBJ2-3; 7 positions match TRBD1. The origin of this receptor is a man aged 50 to 59 who received an inactivated influenza vaccine. The DNA for the CDR3 is TGCGCCAGCAGCAGACAGGGAAGGCGCACAGATACGCAGTATTTT. This encodes CASSRQGRRTDTQYF.